A selection of T cell receptor beta chains follows, all from one sample in a study of Ad26.COV2.S vaccination and SARS-CoV-2 variants. Profiled with immunoSEQ multiplex PCR; TCRdb holds only in-frame clones, not every one. The table lists hundreds of thousands of clones, approximately 92% of them singletons. The source material was peripheral blood, sampled in a trial of Ad26.COV2.S vaccine versus placebo. These receptors were collected from a person between 18 and 65 years old who received the Ad26.COV2.S COVID-19 vaccine or a placebo. CDR3s include the opening cysteine and the closing phenylalanine or tryptophan. A D gene is named only where the DNA matches it firmly. Some rows have no size entry. The others give once, few or many, or a class for an expanded clone.

j_call d_call clone_size v_call cdr3_aa cdr3_nt
TRBJ2-7 TRBD2 . TRBV4-3 CASSQGSPTRELSNEQYF TGCGCCAGCAGCCAAGGGAGCCCTACGCGGGAGTTGAGTAACGAGCAGTACTTC
TRBJ2-5 TRBD2 . TRBV7-2 CASSPTGASGPGETQYF TGTGCCAGCAGCCCCACCGGGGCTAGCGGGCCAGGGGAGACCCAGTACTTC
TRBJ2-1 . . TRBV2 CASSISHEQFF TGTGCCAGCAGCATTTCTCATGAGCAGTTCTTC
TRBJ2-1 . . TRBV4-3 CASSQVWGLGNEQFF TGCGCCAGCAGCCAAGTCTGGGGCTTGGGGAATGAGCAGTTCTTC
TRBJ2-2 . . TRBV19 CASSFLTAGELFF TGTGCCAGTAGTTTCTTGACAGCCGGGGAGCTGTTTTTT
TRBJ2-7 . . TRBV4-2 CASSQDRVYYEQYF TGTGCCAGCAGCCAAGACAGGGTCTACTACGAGCAGTACTTC
TRBJ2-1 . . TRBV6-4 CASSPNGAAYNEQFF TGTGCCAGCAGTCCCAACGGGGCGGCCTACAATGAGCAGTTCTTC
TRBJ2-5 . . TRBV14 CASSLSRGSQYF TGTGCCAGCAGCCTCAGCCGGGGGTCCCAGTACTTC
TRBJ2-2 . . TRBV5-1 CASNFGITGELFF TGCGCCAGCAACTTTGGGATCACCGGGGAGCTGTTTTTT
TRBJ2-7 . . TRBV2 CASRQVIDEQYF TGTGCCAGCAGGCAGGTCATTGACGAGCAGTACTTC
TRBJ2-7 TRBD1 . TRBV12-3/TRBV12-4 CASSTGGYEQYF TGTGCCAGCAGTACAGGGGGCTACGAGCAGTACTTC
TRBJ1-2 . . TRBV9 CASSAGGDYTF TGTGCCAGCAGCGCCGGGGGGGACTACACCTTC
TRBJ2-1 TRBD2 . TRBV4-1 CASSHRTSGSYNEQFF TGCGCCAGCAGCCATCGGACTAGCGGGAGCTACAATGAGCAGTTCTTC
TRBJ2-2 . . TRBV5-4 CASSPPLNTGELFF TGTGCCAGCAGCCCGCCCCTAAACACCGGGGAGCTGTTTTTT
TRBJ2-5 TRBD2 few TRBV5-1 CASRSTSGRAFFQETQYF TGCGCCAGCAGATCAACTAGCGGGAGGGCCTTTTTTCAAGAGACCCAGTACTTC
TRBJ1-2 . . TRBV15 CATSEEGLPYGYTF TGTGCCACCAGCGAGGAGGGCCTTCCCTATGGCTACACCTTC
TRBJ2-7 . once TRBV2 CASMVGSPTRASVNYEQYF TGTGCCAGCATGGTCGGGAGCCCTACGAGGGCTAGTGTAAACTACGAGCAGTACTTC
TRBJ1-6 . . TRBV15 CATARRDSPLHF TGTGCCACCGCCCGACGGGATTCACCCCTCCACTTT
TRBJ1-2 TRBD1 . TRBV18 CASSPLDRGNYGYTF TGTGCCAGCTCACCACTGGACAGGGGGAACTATGGCTACACCTTC
TRBJ2-1 . . TRBV7-2 CASSSGFYNEQFF TGTGCCAGCAGCTCGGGTTTCTACAATGAGCAGTTCTTC
TRBJ2-3 . . TRBV7-9 CASSRRVSTDTQYF TGTGCCAGCAGTCGCCGAGTTAGCACAGATACGCAGTATTTT
TRBJ2-7 . . TRBV4-3 CASSQEEGGGYEQYF TGCGCCAGCAGCCAAGAAGAGGGAGGGGGGTACGAGCAGTACTTC
TRBJ2-3 TRBD1 . TRBV15 CATSSKLDRVNTDTQYF TGTGCCACCAGCAGCAAATTAGACAGGGTTAACACAGATACGCAGTATTTT
TRBJ2-1 . . TRBV6-1 CASSEEGPGIF TGTGCCAGCAGTGAAGAGGGACCGGGAATCTTC
TRBJ2-7 TRBD2 . TRBV7-2 CASSLDLRESYEQYF TGTGCCAGCAGCTTAGATCTGCGGGAGAGTTACGAGCAGTACTTC
TRBJ2-1 . . TRBV7-9 CASSPLATSYNEQFF TGTGCCAGCAGCCCTCTAGCGACCTCCTACAATGAGCAGTTCTTC
TRBJ2-7 TRBD2 . TRBV11-2 CASSLTSGRHEQYF TGTGCCAGCAGCTTAACCAGCGGGAGACACGAGCAGTACTTC
TRBJ1-1 TRBD1 . TRBV6-1 CASSEKGQGGAFF TGTGCCAGCAGTGAGAAGGGACAGGGTGGTGCTTTCTTT
TRBJ2-2 . . TRBV18 CASSPTQDAWVGGTGELFF TGTGCCAGCTCACCCACACAGGACGCCTGGGTTGGTGGCACCGGGGAGCTGTTTTTT
TRBJ2-1 TRBD2 . TRBV7-9 CASSLLAGELNEQFF TGTGCCAGCAGCTTATTAGCGGGAGAGTTGAATGAGCAGTTCTTC
TRBJ2-7 . . TRBV5-5 CASSFGWYEQYF TGTGCCAGCAGCTTCGGATGGTACGAGCAGTACTTC
TRBJ2-3 TRBD2 . TRBV7-6 CASSRRTSGTTDTQYF TGTGCCAGCAGCCGAAGGACTAGCGGGACCACAGATACGCAGTATTTT
TRBJ2-3 . . TRBV27 CASTKSLAGTDTQYF TGTGCCAGCACCAAATCCCTCGCCGGCACAGATACGCAGTATTTT
TRBJ1-5 TRBD1 once TRBV5-1 CASSSGQAGSNQPQHF TGCGCCAGCAGCAGCGGACAGGCAGGGAGCAATCAGCCCCAGCATTTT
TRBJ1-5 . . TRBV18 CASSPYRADQPQHF TGTGCCAGCTCACCGTACAGGGCCGATCAGCCCCAGCATTTT
TRBJ1-1 . . TRBV5-4 CASSSRQMNTEAFF TGTGCCAGCAGTTCACGACAGATGAACACTGAAGCTTTCTTT
TRBJ2-7 . . TRBV19 CASSSGTTYEQYF TGTGCCAGTAGTTCCGGGACCACGTACGAGCAGTACTTC
TRBJ1-1 TRBD1 . TRBV5-1 CASSRDSTEAFF TGCGCCAGCAGCCGGGACAGCACTGAAGCTTTCTTT
TRBJ2-7 TRBD1 . TRBV2 CASRLRTGGYYEQYF TGTGCCAGCAGACTCCGGACAGGGGGCTACTACGAGCAGTACTTC
TRBJ2-7 . . TRBV5-6 CASRRGTYEQYF TGTGCCAGCAGGAGAGGAACCTACGAGCAGTACTTC
TRBJ1-1 . . TRBV9 CASSVSLTGGRGAFF TGTGCCAGCAGCGTAAGTTTGACAGGCGGGAGGGGCGCTTTCTTT
TRBJ1-1 . . TRBV12-5 CASGLEGTATEAFF TGTGCTAGTGGTTTAGAGGGGACGGCTACTGAAGCTTTCTTT
TRBJ2-1 . once TRBV15 CATSSRKGSSNEQFF TGTGCCACCAGCAGCAGGAAGGGTTCGAGCAATGAGCAGTTCTTC
TRBJ1-2 . . TRBV7-9 CASSPAPRVDGYTF TGTGCCAGCAGCCCTGCCCCTAGGGTGGATGGCTACACCTTC
TRBJ2-7 . . TRBV5-1 CASSLNNEQYF TGCGCCAGCAGCTTGAACAACGAGCAGTACTTC
TRBJ2-7 . . TRBV28 CASSSTTKTYEQYF TGTGCCAGCAGTTCGACCACGAAAACCTACGAGCAGTACTTC